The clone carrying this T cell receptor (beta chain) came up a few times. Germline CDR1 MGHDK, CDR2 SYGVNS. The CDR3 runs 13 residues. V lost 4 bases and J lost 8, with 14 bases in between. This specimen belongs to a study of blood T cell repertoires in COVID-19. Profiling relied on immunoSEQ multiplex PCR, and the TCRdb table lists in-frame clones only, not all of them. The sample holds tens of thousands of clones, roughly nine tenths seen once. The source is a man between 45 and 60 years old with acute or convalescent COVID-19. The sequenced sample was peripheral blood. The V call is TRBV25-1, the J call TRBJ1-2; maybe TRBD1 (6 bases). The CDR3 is CASSAGQHRGYTF. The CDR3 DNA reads TGTGCCAGCAGTGCCGGACAGCATCGCGGCTACACCTTC.